This T cell receptor beta chain came from a study of early T cells in non-severe SARS-CoV-2 infection. Study-level information: From unsorted whole blood, bulk RNA was sequenced, and the chains remained unpaired.

For this clonotype: What it recognizes is unknown.

Overall study findings and caveats: Matches to VDJdb favored anti-spike CD8 responses and missed private and CD4 specificities.

Each cDNA molecule carried a unique molecular identifier. TCRdb fed the 5' RACE reads into MiXCR, producing one record per CDR3 protein. This table holds 87,000 or so distinct CDR3 sequences, around 13% found once. This CDR3 is 11 amino acids long. Germline CDR1 MGHDK, CDR2 SYGVNS. V was clipped by 8 bases and J by 3 bases, with 8 bases between them. This sequence originates from an adult who was a healthcare worker with PCR-confirmed SARS-CoV-2 infection or an uninfected control (not recorded which). The sample was whole blood. V and J are TRBV25-1 and TRBJ2-7; D not certain. CDR3 bases: TGTGCCAGCCAGGACCGCTACGAGCAGTACTTC. It encodes CASQDRYEQYF.